Listed below are T cell receptor beta chains from one sample, sequenced in a study of naive and memory T cell subsets. Using its own MiXCR run on the UMI-ligation and nested PCR reads, TCRdb lists one record per CDR3 protein. The sample has around 29,000 distinct CDR3 sequences; roughly 20% are singletons. The sequencing input was effector memory CD4+ T cells from blood. These receptors were obtained from a human donor in good health. Both conserved end residues are part of each CDR3. The D gene is left open where the match is weak. The size entry is marked missing in some rows and otherwise reads once, few, many or a size class.

cdr3_length clone_size j_call d_call v_call cdr3_nt cdr3_aa
16 many TRBJ1-5 NA TRBV30 TGTGCCTGGAGTGGGGATCGGACGGTTAGCAATCAGCCCCAGCATTTT CAWSGDRTVSNQPQHF
17 many TRBJ2-1 NA TRBV11-2 TGTGCCAGCAGCGCAGGAAGTCTCGGGCTAGTAAACAATGAGCAGTTCTTC CASSAGSLGLVNNEQFF
14 NA TRBJ1-5 NA TRBV30 TGTGCCTGGAGTTCCGGGGGCGAAGCTCAGCCCCAGCATTTT CAWSSGGEAQPQHF
14 few TRBJ2-5 NA TRBV5-1 TGCGCCAGCAGCTTAAGAGGGTTAAGAGAGACCCAGTACTTC CASSLRGLRETQYF
15 NA TRBJ2-2 NA TRBV20-1 TGCAGTGCTAGAGTGGGGTCTAGGAACACCGGGGAGCTGTTTTTT CSARVGSRNTGELFF
15 many TRBJ1-5 NA TRBV20-1 TGCAGTGCTATGGGGACGGCCTCCGAAACCCAGCCCCAGCATTTT CSAMGTASETQPQHF
17 many TRBJ2-1 TRBD2 TRBV13 TGTGCCAGCAGCTTAGGAGGACTAGCGGGAGGATACAATGAGCAGTTCTTC CASSLGGLAGGYNEQFF
15 NA TRBJ2-2 NA TRBV2 TGTGCCAGCAGTGGACTTACGGCGAACACCGGGGAGCTGTTTTTT CASSGLTANTGELFF
13 many TRBJ1-2 TRBD1 TRBV28 TGTGCCACAAGACAGGGGCTGGCCTATGGCTACACCTTC CATRQGLAYGYTF
15 few TRBJ2-7 NA TRBV11-2 TGTGCCAGCAGCCAACGGATTGGGGGCCCCTCCGAGCAGTACTTC CASSQRIGGPSEQYF
16 many TRBJ2-2 TRBD2 TRBV11-3 TGTGCCAGCAGCTTAGACGGGCGGGAGGGCTTCCGGGAGCTGTTTTTT CASSLDGREGFRELFF
14 once TRBJ1-1 NA TRBV5-1 TGCGCCAGCAGCTTAGTGGGAGGGAACACTGAAGCTTTCTTT CASSLVGGNTEAFF
17 many TRBJ2-3 TRBD1 TRBV4-3 TGCGCCAGCAGCCCACAACCTGACAGGGTTTTTGGAGATACGCAGTATTTT CASSPQPDRVFGDTQYF
11 NA TRBJ2-1 NA TRBV11-2 TGTGCCAGCAGCTTAGCGCCTGAGCAGTTCTTC CASSLAPEQFF
15 NA TRBJ1-3 NA TRBV27 TGTGCCAGCAGTTTTCGCCCAGGGGTCGGAAACACCATATATTTT CASSFRPGVGNTIYF
11 NA TRBJ2-7 NA TRBV24-1 TGTGCCACCTCTCGACTCGGGGAGCAGTACTTC CATSRLGEQYF
14 NA TRBJ2-7 TRBD2 TRBV20-1 TGCAGTGCTACCCGTAGCGGGTGGGGCTACGAGCAGTACTTC CSATRSGWGYEQYF